This TCR beta chain was captured in a study of Ad26.COV2.S vaccination and SARS-CoV-2 variants. Study in general: It was the COV1001 Ad26.COV2.S trial arm that included the donor. Ad26.COV2.S given intramuscularly, once or twice 56 days apart.

Remarks on this clone: The antigen remains undetermined.

The table came from immunoSEQ multiplex PCR; TCRdb's copy has only in-frame clones and leaves some out. The table shows about half a million clones, with roughly 87% occurring only once. Study-wide results and limits: With respect to non-spike TCR breadth, vaccine and placebo recipients were similar.

Treatment described: roughly 20 received Ad26.COV2.S at low or high dose, single or two shots; about 5 received placebo; per-sample allocation not given. The study sampled participants on day 63 after the first vaccine or placebo injection. CDR1 is LGHDT, CDR2 YNNKEL, per germline (reference sequence). The germline V and J ends were trimmed by 1 base and 14 bases, with 11 bases remaining between them. This CDR3 is 12 amino acids long. This clonotype was obtained from a person aged 18 to 65 who received the Ad26.COV2.S COVID-19 vaccine or a placebo. The V gene is TRBV3-1 (or the pseudogene TRBV3-2), the J gene TRBJ1-4, with D unclear. The specimen comprised peripheral blood, sampled in a trial of Ad26.COV2.S vaccine versus placebo. The CDR3 spells CASSQARSELFF. The CDR3 DNA sequence: TGTGCCAGCAGCCAAGCTAGGAGTGAGCTGTTTTTT.